This T cell receptor (beta chain) came from a study of T cell responses to AZD1222 COVID-19 vaccine. The study's findings and limits: Scientists sampled the repertoires only once the peak T cell response had passed. At baseline, seropositivity was found in only six or seven AZD1222 recipients.

As concerns this clone: The antigen remains undetermined.

The CDR3 runs to 15 residues. Trimming took off 6 bases at V and 8 bases at J, with 17 bases between the two ends. Germline V CDR1 and CDR2: SGHTA, FQGNSA. Clones were sequenced by immunoSEQ multiplex PCR, and TCRdb holds only the in-frame ones, with some missing. Among about 150,000 clones listed, around nine tenths were seen once. The material sequenced was peripheral blood, taken 28 days after the second AZD1222 dose. The receptor was derived from an adult who received the AZD1222 COVID-19 vaccine. The chain links TRBV7-2 to TRBJ1-6, with a possible D match to TRBD1 (6 bases). The CDR3 loop reads CASRMNRVLDSPLHF. In nucleotides, the CDR3 is TGTGCCAGCAGAATGAACAGGGTCCTTGATTCACCCCTCCACTTT.